The present TCR beta chain was sequenced within a study of blood T cell repertoires in COVID-19. Whole-study context: Acute-phase and convalescent COVID-19 samples originated in the United States, Italy and Spain. PBMCs, B-cell-depleted T cells, or T cells were the source of the cDNA or gDNA that made up the material.

CDR1 is SEHNR, CDR2 FQNEAQ, per germline (reference sequence). V was clipped by 1 base and J by 3 bases, with 21 bases between them. The CDR3 extends over 18 amino acids. Original data processing: Amplification of reference gene primers was used by the study to estimate nucleated cell counts. Measured with immunoSEQ multiplex PCR; TCRdb has only the in-frame clones, and not every one. The V and J calls and clone size are taken from that table; D and trimming were inferred from the DNA. The sample yields some 80,000 clones, less than 90% seen once. This clone was observed a single time. The clonotype was recovered from a man between 60 and 75 years old with active or convalescent COVID-19. Sequencing input: peripheral blood. This sequence joins TRBV7-9 and TRBJ1-2; TRBD1 might be the D (5 bases). The CDR3 nucleotides are TGTGCCAGCAGCTTAGGAGGCGGCAGGGTACCGCCGTACTATGGCTACACCTTC. Translating gives CASSLGGGRVPPYYGYTF.